A selection of T cell receptor beta chains follows, all from one sample in a study of T cell responses to AZD1222 COVID-19 vaccine. This table comes from immunoSEQ multiplex PCR, and its TCRdb copy is limited to in-frame clones, with some not included. This sample has about 90,000 clones, with roughly 86% found just once. This specimen consisted of peripheral blood, obtained on day 0 of AZD1222 vaccination. The receptors here all came from an adult in good health. The CDR3 runs from the conserved cysteine through the conserved F or W. D genes are given only for firm matches. Size values are once, few and many counts, or a class for expanded clones, and some rows have none.

once	TRBD1	TRBV24-1	TRBJ2-1	TGTGCCACCAGTGACAACAGGGGAGAATCCTACAATGAGCAGTTCTTC	CATSDNRGESYNEQFF
few	TRBD1	TRBV5-1	TRBJ1-4	TGCGCCACTCCGAGGAACAGGGGGTTTTCGGGGGAAAAACTGTTTTTT	CATPRNRGFSGEKLFF
NA	TRBD1	TRBV19	TRBJ2-1	TGTGCCAGTAGTATTATCGGGACAGGGGGCGATGAGCAGTTCTTC	CASSIIGTGGDEQFF
NA	NA	TRBV28	TRBJ2-1	TGTGCCAGCAGTTTGGATACCTACAATGAGCAGTTCTTC	CASSLDTYNEQFF
NA	NA	TRBV28	TRBJ1-4	TGTGCCAGCAGTCCCCCTGAGGCCCTGGGGGGGACTAATGAAAAACTGTTTTTT	CASSPPEALGGTNEKLFF
NA	NA	TRBV12-3/TRBV12-4	TRBJ1-5	TGTGCCAGCAGTCCGGGTCTCAATCAGCCCCAGCATTTT	CASSPGLNQPQHF
NA	NA	TRBV9	TRBJ1-3	TGTGCCAGCAGCGCGCGCGGAAACACCATATATTTT	CASSARGNTIYF
NA	TRBD1	TRBV4-1	TRBJ1-2	TGCGCCAGCAGCCAGATAACCGGGACAGGGGGCTTAGGCTACACCTTC	CASSQITGTGGLGYTF
NA	NA	TRBV5-1	TRBJ2-7	TGCGCCAGCCGGTACCCCGAACACTACGAGCAGTACTTC	CASRYPEHYEQYF
once	TRBD1	TRBV27	TRBJ1-1	TGTGCCAGCAGACCGGACAGGATCACTGAAGCTTTCTTT	CASRPDRITEAFF
NA	TRBD1	TRBV9	TRBJ2-1	TGTGCCAGCAGCGTAGGAGAGGACAGGGCCACGGTCTTC	CASSVGEDRATVF
NA	TRBD2	TRBV4-1	TRBJ2-1	TGCGCCAGCAGCCAAGATTCTAGCGGGAGGGCCGGCAATGAGCAGTTCTTC	CASSQDSSGRAGNEQFF
once	NA	TRBV5-1	TRBJ2-1	TGCGCCAGCAGCTTGGAGAAGCCCTCCTACAATGAGCAGTTCTTC	CASSLEKPSYNEQFF
NA	NA	TRBV6-2/TRBV6-3	TRBJ1-5	TGTGCCAGCAGTTACTCCAGGGGAAGCAATCAGCCCCAGCATTTT	CASSYSRGSNQPQHF
once	NA	TRBV6-6	TRBJ1-1	TGTGCCAGCAGTTACTCCCGGAACACTGAAGCTTTCTTT	CASSYSRNTEAFF